A single TCR beta chain is shown here with its context. CDR1 and CDR2 (germline): MGHRA, YSYEKL. The CDR3 loop spans 15 amino acids. V lost 1 base and J 7 bases, leaving 14 bases between the germline ends. The data originate from a study of blood T cell repertoires in COVID-19. Measured with immunoSEQ multiplex PCR; TCRdb has only the in-frame clones, and not every one. The profile shows approximately 300,000 clones, approximately 91% of them singletons. The chain is built from TRBV4-1 and TRBJ1-5, with a weak D call TRBD1 (6 bases). The sequence was obtained from a woman aged 25 to 45 who had been exposed to COVID-19. The sequenced material came from PBMCs or T cells enriched from blood (not recorded which). The CDR3 sequence is CASSQGTVPRQPQHF. The CDR3 DNA sequence: TGCGCCAGCAGCCAAGGGACAGTCCCAAGACAGCCCCAGCATTTT.